This is a list of T cell receptor beta chains from one sample in a study of T-cell reconstitution after alpha-beta-depleted transplantation in children. TCRdb redid the calling of the PCR reads with MiXCR, one entry per CDR3 protein. Of hundreds of thousands of distinct CDR3 sequences listed, approximately 14% were seen once; the top ten hold 0.79%. This specimen was PBMCs, taken before TCRalphabeta/CD19-depleted stem cell transplant. The receptor set was obtained from a girl aged 2-10 years with congenital amegakaryocytic thrombocytopenia, due to receive a stem cell transplant. Each CDR3 is given with its conserved first and last residue. The D gene is left open where the match is weak. Size is stated for part of the rows, as once, few or many counts, or as a class when the clone is expanded.

CAIRRDTVSGELFF,TGTGCCATCCGCCGGGACACAGTTTCAGGGGAGCTGTTTTTT,.,TRBV12-3/TRBV12-4,TRBJ2-2,few
CASSFDREHYEQYF,TGTGCCAGCAGTTTCGACAGGGAGCACTACGAGCAGTACTTC,TRBD1,TRBV12-3/TRBV12-4,TRBJ2-7,few
CATSREGGRTEAFF,TGTGCCACCAGCAGAGAAGGGGGTCGCACTGAAGCTTTCTTT,.,TRBV15,TRBJ1-1,many
CASSSGTGMLAEAFF,TGCGCCAGCAGCTCCGGGACAGGGATGTTGGCTGAAGCTTTCTTT,TRBD1,TRBV5-1,TRBJ1-1,.
CASSLGPDTNTEAFF,TGCGCCAGCAGCTTGGGCCCCGACACGAACACTGAAGCTTTCTTT,.,TRBV5-1,TRBJ1-1,many
CASSSGTGGSYNSPLHF,TGCGCCAGCAGCTCAGGGACAGGGGGATCCTATAATTCACCCCTCCACTTT,TRBD1,TRBV5-1,TRBJ1-6,.
CAWSVDPRETQYF,TGTGCCTGGAGTGTAGACCCGCGAGAGACCCAGTACTTC,.,TRBV30,TRBJ2-5,.
CASSVSGTYNEQFF,TGTGCCAGCAGCGTTAGCGGGACCTACAATGAGCAGTTCTTC,TRBD2,TRBV7-8,TRBJ2-1,many
CATSSYFGRPGEKLFF,TGTGCCACCAGCAGTTACTTTGGACGGCCGGGTGAAAAACTGTTTTTT,.,TRBV15,TRBJ1-4,.
CASSRGFEQYF,TGCGCCAGCAGCCGTGGATTCGAGCAGTACTTC,.,TRBV4-1,TRBJ2-7,.
CASSSRYKTSGTHTGELFF,TGTGCCAGCAGCTCACGCTATAAGACTAGCGGGACCCACACCGGGGAGCTGTTTTTT,TRBD2,TRBV7-8,TRBJ2-2,.
CASSYSGGQDISYEQYF,TGTGCCAGCAGTTACTCGGGCGGCCAAGACATCTCCTACGAGCAGTACTTC,.,TRBV6-5,TRBJ2-7,many
CASSSRDLDGYTF,TGTGCCAGCAGCAGCCGGGACTTAGATGGCTACACCTTC,.,TRBV27,TRBJ1-2,.
CSATPTPTDYSNQPQHF,TGCAGTGCTACCCCCACGCCGACGGATTATAGCAATCAGCCCCAGCATTTT,.,TRBV20-1,TRBJ1-5,many
CASSYSGGANVLTF,TGTGCCAGCAGCTACTCGGGGGGGGCCAACGTCCTGACTTTC,.,TRBV7-8,TRBJ2-6,few
CASSSPPNREQYF,TGCGCCAGCAGCTCCCCCCCTAATCGCGAGCAGTACTTC,.,TRBV5-1,TRBJ2-7,many
CASSLPGTSAGETQYF,TGCGCCAGCAGCTTGCCCGGGACTAGTGCGGGAGAGACCCAGTACTTC,TRBD2,TRBV5-1,TRBJ2-5,few
CASRPLANTGELFF,TGTGCCAGCAGACCACTAGCGAACACCGGGGAGCTGTTTTTT,.,TRBV6-4,TRBJ2-2,.
CASSFRTSGSVYNEQFF,TGCGCCAGCAGCTTTCGTACTAGCGGGAGTGTATACAATGAGCAGTTCTTC,TRBD2,TRBV5-1,TRBJ2-1,few
CSASYPGQENIQYF,TGCAGTGCTAGTTACCCGGGACAGGAAAACATTCAGTACTTC,TRBD1,TRBV20-1,TRBJ2-4,many
CSASRTLIDTQYF,TGCAGTGCTTCCCGGACTCTTATAGATACGCAGTATTTT,.,TRBV20-1,TRBJ2-3,many
CASGRGGNIQYF,TGTGCCAGCGGTAGAGGGGGGAACATTCAGTACTTC,.,TRBV12-3/TRBV12-4,TRBJ2-4,.
CASSVTGGNYEQYF,TGCGCCAGCAGCGTCACGGGGGGGAACTACGAGCAGTACTTC,TRBD2,TRBV5-1,TRBJ2-7,.
CASLSGVVDTQYF,TGTGCCAGCTTATCGGGAGTGGTAGATACGCAGTATTTT,.,TRBV28,TRBJ2-3,.
CSALSREWPGELFF,TGCAGTGCTTTATCTAGGGAATGGCCCGGGGAGCTGTTTTTT,.,TRBV20-1,TRBJ2-2,few
CSASGYRFYEQYF,TGCAGTGCTAGCGGCTACCGATTCTACGAGCAGTACTTC,.,TRBV20-1,TRBJ2-7,many
CASSQGRRETQYF,TGCGCCAGCAGCCAAGGGCGCCGGGAGACGCAGTATTTT,.,TRBV4-1,TRBJ2-3,few
CASSEGGFTGELFF,TGCGCCAGCAGCGAAGGGGGCTTCACCGGGGAGCTGTTTTTT,TRBD1,TRBV5-1,TRBJ2-2,few
CASSFKELAGFSYEQYF,TGTGCCAGCAGCTTTAAGGAATTAGCGGGTTTCTCCTACGAGCAGTACTTC,TRBD2,TRBV7-2,TRBJ2-7,.
CASSLGEVSGPTPGNEQFF,TGCGCCAGCAGCTTGGGAGAAGTTAGCGGGCCAACCCCCGGCAATGAGCAGTTCTTC,TRBD2,TRBV5-1,TRBJ2-1,many